Listed below are T cell receptor beta chains from one sample, sequenced in a study of shared clonotypes between healthy human individuals. The protocol was immunoSEQ multiplex PCR, while the TCRdb copy is restricted to in-frame clones and leaves out a portion. The sample shows over a million clones, approximately 78% of them seen only once. The specimen sequenced was memory CD4+ T cells from PBMCs. These receptors came from a man in his late teens or twenties in good health. Some clones in this sample may be carry-over from other donors' samples. The CDR3 runs from the conserved cysteine through the conserved F or W. D genes are given only for firm matches. A clone size is listed for some rows: how often the clone was seen (once, few, many), or a class if it is expanded.

V,D,J,length,size,DNA,CDR3
TRBV7-9,NA,TRBJ2-1,16,NA,TGTGCCAGCAGCTCTAGAAGTGGGACAATCTACAATGAGCAGTTCTTC,CASSSRSGTIYNEQFF
TRBV6-6,TRBD1,TRBJ1-5,15,many,TGTGCCAGCAGTTACACCACAGGGGGAGGTCAGCCCCAGCATTTT,CASSYTTGGGQPQHF
TRBV6-5,NA,TRBJ1-2,15,few,TGTGCCAGCCGCCTTTCCATCTCACATAGGGTAGGCTACACCTTC,CASRLSISHRVGYTF
TRBV5-4,TRBD1,TRBJ2-7,16,NA,TGTGCCAGCAGCGGGGGTTCTAGACAGGGCACCTACGAGCAGTACTTC,CASSGGSRQGTYEQYF
TRBV6-6,NA,TRBJ1-2,13,NA,TGTGCCAGCAGCTCCACGGAGGGCCATGGCTACACCTTC,CASSSTEGHGYTF
TRBV4-3,NA,TRBJ2-5,14,NA,TGCGCCAGCAGCCAAGATCTCCTGGGGGAGACCCAGTACTTC,CASSQDLLGETQYF
TRBV7-2,TRBD1,TRBJ2-5,13,NA,TGTGCCAGCAGATTTACAGGGGTGGAGACCCAGTACTTC,CASRFTGVETQYF
TRBV5-1,TRBD1,TRBJ2-1,15,NA,TGCGCCAGCAGCTCCGGGACAGCCACCTACAATGAGCAGTTCTTC,CASSSGTATYNEQFF
TRBV5-5,NA,TRBJ2-1,15,NA,TGTGCCAGCAGCTTGGCCCCCTCATCCTACAATGAGCAGTTCTTC,CASSLAPSSYNEQFF
TRBV4-1,NA,TRBJ1-2,14,NA,TGCGCCAGCAGCCACCCCCCACAGGGAGAAGGCTACACCTTC,CASSHPPQGEGYTF
TRBV5-1,TRBD2,TRBJ2-3,13,NA,TGCGCCAGCAGCCCCGGGGGGGAAGATACGCAGTATTTT,CASSPGGEDTQYF
TRBV28,NA,TRBJ1-1,15,NA,TGTGCCAGCAGTTTAACGGGACAACCCACTTGGAAAGCTTTCTTT,CASSLTGQPTWKAFF
TRBV18,TRBD1,TRBJ1-3,14,NA,TGTGCCAGCTCACCGACAGGGTATGGAAACACCATATATTTT,CASSPTGYGNTIYF
TRBV27,NA,TRBJ2-3,15,NA,TGTGCCAGCAGACCCAAGCCGACTAGTCCAGATACGCAGTATTTT,CASRPKPTSPDTQYF
TRBV28,NA,TRBJ1-5,15,once,TGTGCCAGCACCATCCCAGGAGGCCCCCATCAGCCCCAGCATTTT,CASTIPGGPHQPQHF
TRBV5-1,NA,TRBJ2-1,14,NA,TGCGCCAGCAGCAGACTAGAAGGGGGGAATGAGCAGTTCTTC,CASSRLEGGNEQFF
TRBV13,TRBD2,TRBJ2-1,15,few,TGTGCCAGCAGCTTAATGAGCGGGAACTACAATGAGCAGTTCTTC,CASSLMSGNYNEQFF
TRBV9,NA,TRBJ2-3,15,NA,TGTGCCAGCAGCGCTCTCGCGGACCTCACAGATACGCAGTATTTT,CASSALADLTDTQYF
TRBV7-6,NA,TRBJ1-4,13,NA,TGTGCCAGCAGCGCACAGGTTAATGAAAAACTGTTTTTT,CASSAQVNEKLFF
TRBV2,NA,TRBJ1-2,14,NA,TGTGCCAGCAGCACAGGGTTCTCCGGCTATGGCTACACCTTC,CASSTGFSGYGYTF
TRBV28,NA,TRBJ1-2,16,few,TGTGCCAGCAGTTTAGGAGGAACAGGAACTAACTATGGCTACACCTTC,CASSLGGTGTNYGYTF
TRBV28,TRBD1,TRBJ1-2,17,NA,TGTGCCAGCAGGGCTCGGACAGGGACGGACTTGTCGGGGGGCTACACCTTC,CASRARTGTDLSGGYTF
TRBV4-2,NA,TRBJ2-7,15,NA,TGTGCCAGCAGCCAAGTTGGCCAGGATTTCTACGAGCAGTACTTC,CASSQVGQDFYEQYF
TRBV7-2,TRBD1,TRBJ1-1,14,NA,TGTGCCAGCAGCTTAGCGGCAGGGGGGTTTACGGCTTTCTTT,CASSLAAGGFTAFF
TRBV28,NA,TRBJ1-2,14,NA,TGTGCCAGCAGACTCACCGGGGGGGCGGGTGGCTACACCTTC,CASRLTGGAGGYTF
TRBV15,TRBD1,TRBJ1-2,15,NA,TGTGCCACCAGCAGAGAAACAGGGGCGATCTATGGCTACACCTTC,CATSRETGAIYGYTF
TRBV2,NA,TRBJ1-1,13,NA,TGTGCCAGCAGCGACGACTCATACACTGAAGCTTTCTTT,CASSDDSYTEAFF
TRBV29-1,NA,TRBJ1-1,13,NA,TGCAGCGTTGAAGGGGGAATGAACACTGAAGCTTTCTTT,CSVEGGMNTEAFF
TRBV30,NA,TRBJ2-7,11,NA,TGTGCCTGGAGTGTTGAGAACGAGCAGTACTTC,CAWSVENEQYF